This T cell receptor (beta chain) was identified in a study of blood T cell repertoires in COVID-19 (dated by TCRdb to 2020 to 2021). Regarding the research as a whole: Samples covering the acute and convalescent phases of COVID-19 were provided by collaborators in the United States, Italy and Spain. The prospective study material was composed of cDNA or gDNA derived from T cells, B-cell-depleted T cells, or PBMCs. The dataset comprised deeply sampled blood TCRbeta repertoires from subjects exposed to, actively infected with, or recovered from COVID-19. Where available, HLA class I and class II types were obtained from metadata supplied by the sample provider rather than from assay-based typing. The sample metadata nearly always contained a de-identified subject ID, COVID-19 status, age in years and sex. The samples were drawn from two sources: the first 160 participants of the ongoing ImmuneRACE study, and 1,000 to 1,500 subjects contributed by 6 global collaborators. The repertoires were made available in a free public database intended to serve as a resource for research on the immune response to SARS-CoV-2. The paper as a whole reports these results and caveats: The quantity of clinical and demographic metadata differed by source and by participant and was supplied without curation.

V drops 1 base and J drops 3 bases, leaving 10 bases in between. From its cysteine to its phenylalanine, the CDR3 spans 15 amino acids. Kept here is only the CDR3 DNA, which spans 45 bases and is read in frame from base 1. CDR1 is given as LGHNA and CDR2 as YNFKEQ, both from the germline V gene. Participants in the prospective study were enrolled through a virtual design, were aged about 18 to 89 years, and lived in roughly 24 United States geographic areas. To assign participants to cohorts, the prospective study relied on clinical history that participants themselves reported in a screening survey and a study questionnaire. ImmuneRACE Cohort 3 recovered participants were defined by two consecutive negative NP/OP PCR tests, healthcare professional clearance, or symptom resolution. Mobile phlebotomists in the prospective study collected whole blood, serum and a nasopharyngeal or oropharyngeal swab from every participant. Participants in the prospective study had the option to provide additional blood draws and questionnaires over a 2-month period. Before DNA extraction, prospective study blood samples were shipped either frozen or at room temperature.

As for this clone: Its antigen has not been determined. No per-base quality is available; no much larger clone lies one base away.

TCRbeta CDR3 regions were amplified from genomic DNA by means of the immunoSEQ Assay, a bias-controlled multiplex PCR. The paper's data handling went like this. The number of nucleated cells in each sample was estimated from the amplification of reference gene primers within the assay. To quantify the absolute abundance of each unique TCRbeta CDR3 rearrangement, sequence reads were collapsed and filtered. Productive Simpson clonality was computed per sample as the square root of Simpson's diversity index over productive rearrangements. As stored in TCRdb, this immuneACCESS dataset retains in-frame rearrangements with V and J assigned. A fraction of the clones does not appear; measured against another copy, unresolved V genes explain less than half of the discrepancy, and the remainder lacks a known reason. V and J calls and clone size follow that table, whereas D and trimming were derived from the DNA. The sample table lists 200,000 to 300,000 clones, approximately 86% of them with a count of one. The ten biggest clones cover over 2.5% of the sample.

Sequenced material: PBMCs or T cells enriched from blood (not recorded which). This chain joins TRBV4-2 to TRBJ1-5; the D region possibly corresponds to TRBD1 (5 bases align). The sequence was collected from a young woman who had recovered from COVID-19. The DNA reads as follows: TGTGCCAGCAGCCAAGGGGCGGGGGACAATCAGCCCCAGCATTTT. Translated, it gives CASSQGAGDNQPQHF.